This T cell receptor beta chain was found in a study of blood T cell repertoires in COVID-19. About the study: PBMCs, B-cell-depleted T cells, or T cells were the source of the cDNA or gDNA that made up the material.

Deletions cut 0 bases from V and 5 bases from J, with 11 bases between. CDR1 is SGHRS and CDR2 is YFSETQ in the germline V gene. This CDR3 spans 14 amino acids. Original data processing: Amplifying reference gene primers gave estimates of nucleated cell counts. The data were produced by immunoSEQ multiplex PCR, yet TCRdb's version contains in-frame clones alone and is incomplete. V and J calls and clone size are copied from that table; D and trimming were computed from the DNA. Altogether some 100,000 clones are present, roughly 87% being singletons, with the ten largest covering about 6%. The source of this sequence is a woman aged 60-70 years with acute or convalescent COVID-19. Sample: peripheral blood. This chain links TRBV5-1 with TRBJ1-2; D unclear. CDR3 DNA sequence: TGCGCCAGCAGCTTGGACAGCCCATCATATGGCTACACCTTC. Translated, it gives CASSLDSPSYGYTF.